Below are 14 T cell receptor beta chains sequenced from a single sample in a study of shared clonotypes between healthy human individuals. The method was immunoSEQ multiplex PCR; TCRdb's version includes in-frame clones alone and lacks a portion of them. The sample lists about 2.1 million clones; 93% were seen once. CD45RO-negative cells were positively selected for CCR7, leaving out terminally differentiated effector memory CD45RA+ cells. The sequenced sample was naive CD8+ T cells from PBMCs. The receptors here all came from a man younger than 35 in good health. Some clones in this sample may be carry-over from other donors' samples.

The rearrangement links TRBV4-2 to TRBJ1-5; D possibly corresponds to TRBD1 (6 bases). This CDR3 is 17 amino acids long. Trimming removed 0 bases at V and 2 bases at J, with 14 bases between. The germline gives CDR1 LGHNA, CDR2 YNFKEQ. The CDR3 nucleotides read TGTGCCAGCAGCCAAGATGAGAGGGGGGCAGGCAATCAGCCCCAGCATTTT. This gives the protein CASSQDERGAGNQPQHF.

The V call is TRBV10-3, the J call TRBJ1-2; unclear D gene. The V and J ends lost 2 bases and 7 bases respectively, with 11 bases between them. The germline CDR1 and CDR2 sequences are ENHRY and SYGVKD. This CDR3 is built from 13 residues. The CDR3 region is CAISEVGRGGYTF. The DNA of the CDR3 is TGTGCCATCAGTGAGGTCGGAAGAGGTGGCTACACCTTC.

This clone appeared a single time. The chain has TRBV27 and TRBJ2-1; 11 nucleotides match TRBD2. The CDR3 consists of 15 residues. V lost 8 bases, J lost 14 bases, and 17 bases stayed unmatched. CDR1 and CDR2 (germline): MNHEY, SMNVEV (reference sequence). This CDR3 reads CASGRTSGSSRTEFF. CDR3 nucleotides: TGTGCCAGCGGGCGGACTAGCGGGTCGTCCAGGACCGAGTTCTTC.

CDR3 coding DNA: TGTGCCAGCAGCTTAGATGCAATCACGGAGACCCAGTACTTC. It translates to CASSLDAITETQYF. V is TRBV7-9 and J is TRBJ2-5, with unresolved D. The CDR3 totals 14 residues. V lost 1 base, J lost 5 bases, and 11 bases lay in between. The germline V gene has CDR1 SEHNR and CDR2 FQNEAQ (reference sequence).

This CDR3 reads CSVDRGGGGYDEQFF. The CDR3 nucleotides are TGCAGCGTTGATAGGGGAGGTGGGGGGTACGATGAGCAGTTCTTC. J is TRBJ2-1 and V is TRBV29-1; weak D call: TRBD2 (6 bases). This CDR3 is 15 amino acids long. Per the germline V gene, CDR1 is SQVTM and CDR2 is ANQGSEA. Trimming stripped 3 bases from V and 8 bases from J, with 20 bases between.

This rearrangement joins TRBV6-1 to TRBJ2-5; 9 bases are a match to TRBD2. V dropped 1 base and J dropped 7; count of bases not matched to a gene: 10. Per germline, CDR1 MNHNS and CDR2 SASEGT. The CDR3 has 16 amino acids. The CDR3 DNA is TGTGCCAGCAGTGAAGGGATGCGGGAGGGCCTCGGGACCCAGTACTTC. Translating gives CASSEGMREGLGTQYF.

This rearrangement joins TRBV12-5 to TRBJ2-1; 7 positions match TRBD2. The CDR3 spans 17 residues. The germline V gene has CDR1 LGHNT and CDR2 FRNRAP. V lost 3 bases, J lost 5 bases, and 13 bases stayed unmatched. Written as DNA, the CDR3 is TGTGCTAGTGGTTTCGATCTGGGGGGGAGGGCGGACAATGAGCAGTTCTTC. Residues: CASGFDLGGRADNEQFF.

CDR3 amino acids: CASSPGTGSPNNNQPQHF. As DNA, the CDR3 is TGTGCCAGCAGTCCCGGGACAGGGTCGCCTAACAACAATCAGCCCCAGCATTTT. The V and J genes are TRBV27 and TRBJ1-5; 9 bases match TRBD1. The CDR3 has 18 residues. With V trimmed by 5 bases and J by 3 bases, 14 bases remained unmatched. Germline V lookup: CDR1 MNHEY, CDR2 SMNVEV (reference sequence).

This chain joins TRBV14 and TRBJ2-1; D may be TRBD2 (5 bases). V was cut by 4 bases and J by 2 bases, with 9 bases left in between. The CDR3 spans 14 residues. Germline assignment: CDR1 SGHDN and CDR2 FVKESK. The CDR3 protein is CASSPLTTYNEQFF. The CDR3 DNA is TGTGCCAGCAGCCCTTTGACTACCTACAATGAGCAGTTCTTC.

This chain links TRBV4-1 with TRBJ2-7, with no clear D. The CDR3 consists of 16 residues. V lost 1 base and J 3 bases, leaving 16 bases between the germline ends. CDR1 is MGHRA and CDR2 is YSYEKL in the germline V gene. DNA of the CDR3: TGCGCCAGCAGCCAAGCTACTCCGAATACATTCTACGAGCAGTACTTC. This encodes CASSQATPNTFYEQYF.

On this clone itself: Other DNA sequences in the sample encode the same CDR3. The DNA of the CDR3 is TGCAGCGTTGAAAGGGGAAACCAAGAGACCCAGTACTTC. Its translation is CSVERGNQETQYF. The chain uses TRBV29-1 and TRBJ2-5, with D tentatively TRBD1 (5 bases). The CDR3 totals 13 residues. Trimming removed 2 bases at V and 0 bases at J, with 7 bases between. The germline V gene encodes CDR1 SQVTM and CDR2 ANQGSEA. Combining the CDR3 with reference TRBV29-1 and TRBJ2-5 gives the whole variable domain SAVISQKPSRDICQRGTSLTIQCQVDSQVTMMFWYRQQPGQSLTLIATANQGSEATYESGFVIDKFPISRPNLTFSTLTVSNMSPEDSSIYLCSVERGNQETQYFGPGTRLLVL.

V gene TRBV6-5 combines with J gene TRBJ1-2; perhaps TRBD1 as D (6 bases). The CDR3 contains 15 residues. In germline, CDR1 is MNHEY, CDR2 SVGAGI. V was pared by 5 bases and J by 0 bases, with 13 bases between. CDR3 DNA sequence: TGTGCCAGCAGTACCTTACAGGGCTCTAACTATGGCTACACCTTC. Translating it yields CASSTLQGSNYGYTF.

V and J are TRBV7-9 and TRBJ2-3, with D perhaps matching TRBD1 (6 bases). The length of the CDR3 is 14 residues. The V and J ends lost 4 bases and 7 bases respectively, with 15 bases between them. Germline CDR1 and CDR2: SEHNR and FQNEAQ (reference sequence). The CDR3 loop is CASSSTGPLNTQYF. DNA of the CDR3: TGTGCCAGCAGCTCGACAGGCCCGCTCAATACGCAGTATTTT.

V gene TRBV7-6 combines with J gene TRBJ1-4; D possibly corresponds to TRBD1 (5 bases). Germline loops: CDR1 SGHVS, CDR2 FNYEAQ. CDR3 length equals 16 residues. The V gene lost 1 base and the J gene lost 2 bases, with 11 bases spanning the gap. The chain's CDR3 is CASSLDQGVTNEKLFF. In nucleotides, the CDR3 is TGTGCCAGCAGCTTAGACCAAGGGGTTACTAATGAAAAACTGTTTTTT.